This T cell receptor (beta chain) is from a study of cytomegalovirus exposure and HLA in healthy donors (dated by TCRdb to the late 2010s). For the wider study: According to a later analysis, the 120 or so validation repertoires were produced on the same platform as the 680 or so repertoires of the first cohort. High-throughput TCR immunosequencing, statistical association of individual TCRs with disease status, and machine learning were combined to predict cytomegalovirus infection status. The aim of the study was to test whether cataloging public T cell receptors could identify signatures of past pathogen exposure. Along with the roughly 670-subject first cohort, a separate validation cohort of over 90 different subjects was used.

The donors belonged to the validation cohort of around 130 subjects, which was separate from the roughly 670-subject first cohort. Details on this clone: Which antigen it targets is not known. Base qualities are not provided; no much larger clone lies one nucleotide away.

Overall results and qualifications from the work: In both the original and validation cohorts, the classifier was reported to diagnose cytomegalovirus status with high specificity and sensitivity. In vitro tests confirmed that a few of the cytomegalovirus-associated TCR beta chains recognize cytomegalovirus antigens. The authors suggested that the approach could potentially be generalized to other disease states and immunological phenotypes. Across donors, most TCR sequences were observed very rarely, whereas some public TCRs were present in many individuals. In a later analysis, TCRs clustered in the first cohort were found to also tend to co-occur in the 130 or so validation repertoires, with over 90% of cluster scores above 0. The study gave a list of 150 to 200 TCR beta chains associated with cytomegalovirus. The validation cohort had no HLA typing available for a later analysis, so co-occurrence within that cohort was assessed over all 120 or so repertoires.

Library prep was done by the immunoSEQ multiplex PCR assay. Per the source publication's procedure: A statistical classification framework was built to diagnose cytomegalovirus status from the catalog of TCR beta chain sequences. This is the immuneACCESS table as TCRdb keeps it, with only in-frame sequences that have V and J called. A part of the clones is gone; compared with another copy, unresolved V genes explain less than half, and the rest is unexplained. V and J calls and clone size are as listed in that table; D and trimming were resolved from the DNA. Across this sample there are around 45,000 clones, with approximately 90% seen only once. 5.5% to 6.5% of the sample rests with the top ten. The CDR3 sequence holds 12 residues, the cysteine and phenylalanine included. The CDR3 DNA has 36 bases and is translated from base 1. The V end gives up 6 bases and the J end 2 bases, leaving 1 base in the junction not matched to a gene. The germline V gene (reference sequence) gives CDR1 as MNHEY and CDR2 as SMNVEV.

The sequenced material came from PBMCs. The TCR sequence derives from a man aged 18 to 30 in good health and CMV-seronegative. The V and J genes are TRBV27 and TRBJ2-7, with 7 middle bases fitting TRBD1. DNA sequence: TGTGCCAGCAGAGGGACAGCCTACGAGCAGTACTTC. The resulting protein is CASRGTAYEQYF.